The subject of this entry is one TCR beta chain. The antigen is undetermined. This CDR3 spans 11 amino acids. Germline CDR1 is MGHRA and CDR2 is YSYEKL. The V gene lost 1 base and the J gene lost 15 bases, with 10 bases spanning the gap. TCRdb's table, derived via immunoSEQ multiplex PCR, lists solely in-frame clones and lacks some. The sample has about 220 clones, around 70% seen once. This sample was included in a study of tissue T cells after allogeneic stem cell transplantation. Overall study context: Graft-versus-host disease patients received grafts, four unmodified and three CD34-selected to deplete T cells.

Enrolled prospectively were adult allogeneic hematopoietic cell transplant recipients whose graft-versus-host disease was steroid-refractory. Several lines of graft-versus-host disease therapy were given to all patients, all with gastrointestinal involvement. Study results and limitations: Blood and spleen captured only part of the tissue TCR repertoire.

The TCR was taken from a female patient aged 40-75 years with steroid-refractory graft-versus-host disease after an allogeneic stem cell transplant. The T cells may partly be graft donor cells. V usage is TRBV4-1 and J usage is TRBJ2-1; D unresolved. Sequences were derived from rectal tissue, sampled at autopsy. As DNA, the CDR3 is TGCGCCAGCAGCCAAGGTTCTCTGTCGTTCTTC. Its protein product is CASSQGSLSFF.